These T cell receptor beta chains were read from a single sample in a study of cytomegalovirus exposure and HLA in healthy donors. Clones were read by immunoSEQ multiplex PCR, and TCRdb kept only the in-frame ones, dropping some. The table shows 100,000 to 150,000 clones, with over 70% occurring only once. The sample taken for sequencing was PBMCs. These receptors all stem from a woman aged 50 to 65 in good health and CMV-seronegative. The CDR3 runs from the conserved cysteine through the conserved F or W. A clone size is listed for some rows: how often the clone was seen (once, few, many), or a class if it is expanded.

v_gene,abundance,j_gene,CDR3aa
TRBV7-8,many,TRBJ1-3,CASTLSISGNTIYF
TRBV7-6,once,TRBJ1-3,CASSSHTATTRNTIYF
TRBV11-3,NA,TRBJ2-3,CASSLEQGADTQYF
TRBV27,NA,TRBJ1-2,CASSLNRVHGYTF
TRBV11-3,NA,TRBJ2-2,CASSFTPSAGELFF
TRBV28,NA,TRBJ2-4,CASSFKGNIQYF
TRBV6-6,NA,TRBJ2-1,CASSPALAGLDNEQFF
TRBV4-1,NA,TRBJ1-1,CASSRDRVSGTEAFF
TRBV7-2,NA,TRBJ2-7,CASSVRDRGSYEQYF
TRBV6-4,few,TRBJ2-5,CASSEFGLAGRETQYF
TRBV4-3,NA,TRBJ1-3,CASSQDGEGGFGNTIYF
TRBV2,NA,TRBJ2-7,CASSMYRIYEQYF
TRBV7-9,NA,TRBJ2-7,CSSSYLLTESPYEQYF
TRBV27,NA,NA,CASSSVGGYEQYF
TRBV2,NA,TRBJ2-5,CASMAFQETQYF
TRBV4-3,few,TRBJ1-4,CASSQDSPRAGWNEKLFF
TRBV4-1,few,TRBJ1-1,CASSQGSGAMNTEAFF
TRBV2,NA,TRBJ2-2,CASSPGLARTGELFF
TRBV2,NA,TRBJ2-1,CASSDASGSASNEQFF
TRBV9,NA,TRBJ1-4,CASSEPGGSEKLFF
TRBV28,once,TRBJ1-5,CASSKRIGRFGQPQHF
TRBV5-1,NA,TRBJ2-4,CASSSLSRGRKNIQYF
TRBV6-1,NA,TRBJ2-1,CASHQWAGGPDEQFF
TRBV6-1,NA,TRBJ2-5,CASGGGVQETQYF
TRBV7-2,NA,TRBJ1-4,CASSLMPRSEKLFF
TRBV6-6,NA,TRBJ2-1,CASSYTGDEQFF
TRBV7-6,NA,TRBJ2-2,CASSYNPGTGDTGELFF
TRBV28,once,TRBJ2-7,CASSSSTYEQYF
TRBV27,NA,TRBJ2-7,CASRGDSYYEQYF
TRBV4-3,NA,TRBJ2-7,CASSQDPSGSSYEQYF
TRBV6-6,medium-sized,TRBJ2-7,CASSYSAGQSSYEQYF
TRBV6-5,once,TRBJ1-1,CASRPGAPGTEAFF
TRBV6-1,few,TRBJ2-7,CASSEWGQTTYEQYF
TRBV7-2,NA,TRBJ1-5,CASSFGQGKGNQPQHF
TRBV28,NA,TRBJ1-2,CATRNDRGNGYTF
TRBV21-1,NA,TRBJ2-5,CASSKVGTSGRGLETQYF
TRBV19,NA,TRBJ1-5,CASKGLDLLHF
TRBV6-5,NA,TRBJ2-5,CASNFGRAGETQYF
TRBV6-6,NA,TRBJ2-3,CASSYGERDTQYF
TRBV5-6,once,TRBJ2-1,CASSASSGSPNEQFF
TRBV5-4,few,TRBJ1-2,CASSFRDRGFYGYTF
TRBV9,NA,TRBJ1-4,CASSVSPDSEKLFF
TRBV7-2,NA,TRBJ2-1,CASSLTSGAYNEQFF
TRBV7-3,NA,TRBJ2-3,CASSRLAGGIDTQYF
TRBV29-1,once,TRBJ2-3,CSARRASTDTQYF
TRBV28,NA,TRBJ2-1,CASSLRLFRFF
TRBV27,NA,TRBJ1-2,CASRGLGLSTGYTF
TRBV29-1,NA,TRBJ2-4,CSVEAGLAKNIQYF
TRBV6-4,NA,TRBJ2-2,CASSDGLESGELFF
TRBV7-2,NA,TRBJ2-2,CASSLEQGTGELFF
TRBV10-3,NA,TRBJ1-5,CAISESSQGSQPQHF
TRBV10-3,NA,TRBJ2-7,CAISESLYEQYF
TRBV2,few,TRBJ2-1,CASSGRRGSYNEQFF
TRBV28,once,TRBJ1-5,CASSLTGTGRNQPQHF
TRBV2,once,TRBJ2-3,CASSDAGTDTQYF
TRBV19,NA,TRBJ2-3,CASSSGADTQYF
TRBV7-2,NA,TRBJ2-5,CASSLQGIETQYF
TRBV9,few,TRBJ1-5,CASTEPDSTRRTSNQPQHF
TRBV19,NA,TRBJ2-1,CAGSSGRGNEQFF
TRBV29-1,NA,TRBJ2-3,CSVGQGAGDTQYF